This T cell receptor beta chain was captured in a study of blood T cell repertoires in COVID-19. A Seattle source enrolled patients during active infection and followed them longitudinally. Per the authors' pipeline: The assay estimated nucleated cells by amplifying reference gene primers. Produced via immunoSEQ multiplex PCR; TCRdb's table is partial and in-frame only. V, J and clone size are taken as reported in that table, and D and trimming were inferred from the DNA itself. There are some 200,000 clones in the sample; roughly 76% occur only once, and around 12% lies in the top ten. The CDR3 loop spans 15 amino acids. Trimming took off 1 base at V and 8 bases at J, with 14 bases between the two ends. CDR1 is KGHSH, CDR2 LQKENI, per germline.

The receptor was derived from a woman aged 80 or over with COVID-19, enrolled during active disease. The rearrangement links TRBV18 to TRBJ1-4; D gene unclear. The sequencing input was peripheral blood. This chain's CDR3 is CASSPQRAVGEKLFF. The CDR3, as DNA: TGTGCCAGCTCACCACAGCGGGCAGTAGGAGAAAAACTGTTTTTT.